This is a list of T cell receptor beta chains from one sample in a study of yellow fever vaccine responses in identical twins. TCRdb used MiXCR to reprocess the RT-PCR reads, holding one entry per CDR3 protein. The table lists approximately 5,000 distinct CDR3 sequences, 71% of them singletons. This specimen consisted of T cells from blood (PBMCs), unsorted or a sorted subset (not recorded which), obtained before or after yellow fever vaccination (not recorded which). These receptors were taken from a woman under 30 who received the yellow fever vaccine. Each CDR3 is given with its conserved first and last residue. A D gene is named only where the DNA matches it firmly. Only part of the rows carry a size: once, few, many, or a class if the clone is expanded.

.	TRBJ2-3	TRBV11-3	few	CASSPQGVTDTQYF
.	TRBJ2-4	TRBV2	once	CASSRDTKNIQYF
.	TRBJ2-1	TRBV10-3	.	CAISELVTAPYNEQFF
TRBD2	TRBJ2-1	TRBV4-3	.	CASSHGTGTNNEQFF
TRBD1	TRBJ1-2	TRBV11-2	.	CASSHPDRGHGYTF
TRBD1	TRBJ2-7	TRBV12-3/TRBV12-4	.	CASRQNRDRGGHEQYF
.	TRBJ2-4	TRBV29-1	.	CSVLGVGEKNIQYF
.	TRBJ2-1	TRBV11-1	.	CASSTGLVNEQFF
.	TRBJ1-2	TRBV6-4	few	CASSDGGYGYTF
.	TRBJ1-2	TRBV15	.	CATSRDYEGGNYGYTF
.	TRBJ1-4	TRBV4-3	.	CASSPSADGYEKLFF
.	TRBJ2-7	TRBV4-1	.	CASSQDMHEQYF
.	TRBJ2-7	TRBV4-3	.	CASSQVPGQKIYEQYF
TRBD2	TRBJ2-3	TRBV11-1	.	CASCPAGGPTDTQYF
TRBD1	TRBJ2-3	TRBV6-1	.	CASSLQGKAQYF
.	TRBJ2-5	TRBV10-3	.	CATRGVVIETQYF
.	TRBJ2-1	TRBV5-1	.	CASSLGASLDEQFF
TRBD2	TRBJ2-3	TRBV4-1	.	CASSFSGGADTQYF
.	TRBJ1-5	TRBV2	.	CASSAVRDSPHF
.	TRBJ1-1	TRBV2	.	CASTVTGNTEAFF
TRBD2	TRBJ2-1	TRBV24-1	few	CATSAGRNEQFF
.	TRBJ2-1	TRBV29-1	few	CSVEITYNEQFF
TRBD2	TRBJ2-1	TRBV7-9	.	CASSLRLAGAKGDEQFF
.	TRBJ2-3	TRBV11-2	.	CASSPTRVTDTQYF
.	TRBJ1-6	TRBV6-1	few	CASSVDRSSYNSPLHF
.	TRBJ2-7	TRBV10-3	.	CAISGGTELFYEQYF
TRBD2	TRBJ2-4	TRBV13	few	CASSRTSGKNIQYF
.	TRBJ2-5	TRBV4-2	few	CASSQVTGQETQYF
.	TRBJ2-1	TRBV4-3	.	CASSQDWGGAHNEQFF
TRBD1	TRBJ2-7	TRBV4-1	.	CASSGQGAYEQYF
.	TRBJ2-7	TRBV21-1	.	CASSKTGSSYEQYF
.	TRBJ2-3	TRBV29-1	few	CNLSIDTQYF
.	TRBJ1-5	TRBV20-1	few	CSASFQGFQHF
TRBD1	TRBJ2-7	TRBV12-3/TRBV12-4	.	CASRAGTGYEQYF
.	TRBJ2-3	TRBV29-1	.	CSVEVLDAQYF
.	TRBJ2-1	TRBV30	.	CAWSVPAGIEQFF
.	TRBJ1-1	TRBV12-3/TRBV12-4	.	CASSFQGNTEAFF
.	TRBJ1-2	TRBV19	.	CATGNYGYTF
.	TRBJ2-3	TRBV9	.	CASSGGTSTDTQYF
TRBD2	TRBJ2-3	TRBV10-3	.	CAISERGGTDTQYF
TRBD1	TRBJ1-2	TRBV10-1	few	CASSEYVTGQGHYGYTF
TRBD1	TRBJ1-2	TRBV28	.	CASSPGTVVYGYTF
TRBD1	TRBJ2-3	TRBV29-1	.	CSVVVRGQLQPVTDTQYF
TRBD2	TRBJ2-1	TRBV5-1	.	CASSTGLAGDNNNEQFF
.	TRBJ2-7	TRBV5-6	.	CASSLSGAAYEQYF
.	TRBJ2-1	TRBV12-3/TRBV12-4	few	CASSTVAGESNEQFF
.	TRBJ1-3	TRBV19	.	CASSTTSTVSGNTIYF
.	TRBJ2-7	TRBV5-1	few	CASSLGTDYEQYF
.	TRBJ1-3	TRBV15	once	CATSRAGTGNTIYF
TRBD2	TRBJ2-7	TRBV6-2/TRBV6-3	.	CASSFRLPGRYEQYF
TRBD2	TRBJ2-3	TRBV2	.	CASSDTGGSTDTQYF
TRBD1	TRBJ2-7	TRBV7-4	.	CASSLGRGLYEQYF
.	TRBJ2-7	TRBV29-1	.	CSVEEGEWQQYF